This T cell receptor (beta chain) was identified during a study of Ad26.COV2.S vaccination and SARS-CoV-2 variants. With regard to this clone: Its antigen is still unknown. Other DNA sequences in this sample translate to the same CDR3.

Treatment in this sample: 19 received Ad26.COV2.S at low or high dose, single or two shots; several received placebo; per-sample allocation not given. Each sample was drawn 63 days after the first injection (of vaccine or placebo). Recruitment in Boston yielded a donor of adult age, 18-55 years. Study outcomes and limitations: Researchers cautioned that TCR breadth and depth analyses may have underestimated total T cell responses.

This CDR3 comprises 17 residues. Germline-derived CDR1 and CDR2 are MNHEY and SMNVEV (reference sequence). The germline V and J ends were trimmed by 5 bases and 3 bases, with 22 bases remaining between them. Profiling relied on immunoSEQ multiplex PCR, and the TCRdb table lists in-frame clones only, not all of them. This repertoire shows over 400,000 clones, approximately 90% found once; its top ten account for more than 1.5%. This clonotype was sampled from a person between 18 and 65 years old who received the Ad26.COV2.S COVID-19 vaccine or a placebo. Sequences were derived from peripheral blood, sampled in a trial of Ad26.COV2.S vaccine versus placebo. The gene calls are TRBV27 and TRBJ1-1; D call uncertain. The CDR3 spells CASSPYLTVTEDTEAFF. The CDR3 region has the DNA TGTGCCAGCAGTCCGTACCTAACTGTTACAGAGGACACTGAAGCTTTCTTT.